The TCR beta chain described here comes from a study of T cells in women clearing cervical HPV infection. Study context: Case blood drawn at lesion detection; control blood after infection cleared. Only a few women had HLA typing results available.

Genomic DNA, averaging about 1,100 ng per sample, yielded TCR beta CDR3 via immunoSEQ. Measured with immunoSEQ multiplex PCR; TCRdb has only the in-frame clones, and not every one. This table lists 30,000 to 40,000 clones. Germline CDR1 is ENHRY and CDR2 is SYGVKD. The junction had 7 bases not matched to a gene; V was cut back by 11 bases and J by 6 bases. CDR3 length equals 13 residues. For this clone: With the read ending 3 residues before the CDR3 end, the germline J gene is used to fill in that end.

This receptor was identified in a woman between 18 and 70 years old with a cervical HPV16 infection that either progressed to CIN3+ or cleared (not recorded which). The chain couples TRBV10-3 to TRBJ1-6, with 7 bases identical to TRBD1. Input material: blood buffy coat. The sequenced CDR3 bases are TGTGCCGCTACAGGGGTCGGTAATTCACCC. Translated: CAATGVGNSP. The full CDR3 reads CAATGVGNSPLHF.